Listed below are T cell receptor beta chains from one sample, sequenced in a study of blood T cell repertoires in COVID-19. This table comes from immunoSEQ multiplex PCR, and its TCRdb copy is limited to in-frame clones, with some not included. The sample holds under 300,000 clones; around 90% are singletons and the top ten take 0.65% to 0.95%. Sequencing used peripheral blood. Every receptor here comes from a woman aged 25 to 39 with acute or convalescent COVID-19. CDR3s include the opening cysteine and the closing phenylalanine or tryptophan. A D gene is named only where the DNA matches it firmly. The size field is filled for only some rows; it gives once, few, many or a size class.

TRBD1,12,TRBV10-3,TRBJ1-1,.,CAIRTGGNEAFF,TGTGCCATCAGGACAGGGGGCAACGAAGCTTTCTTT
TRBD1,14,TRBV30,TRBJ2-3,.,CAGQTGYSTDTQYF,TGTGCCGGACAGACAGGGTATAGCACAGATACGCAGTATTTT
TRBD2,17,TRBV5-1,TRBJ2-2,once,CASSTQIAGGPDGELFF,TGCGCCAGCAGCACCCAAATAGCGGGAGGGCCGGACGGGGAGCTGTTTTTT
TRBD2,15,TRBV5-1,TRBJ2-3,once,CASSLGGSSTDTQYF,TGCGCCAGCAGCTTGGGCGGGAGTAGCACAGATACGCAGTATTTT
.,15,TRBV7-2,TRBJ2-2,.,CASSLTGIYTGELFF,TGTGCCAGCAGCTTAACAGGGATATACACCGGGGAGCTGTTTTTT
.,13,TRBV7-2,TRBJ2-7,.,CASTQFQGIEQYF,TGTGCCAGCACCCAATTCCAGGGGATCGAGCAGTACTTC
TRBD1,14,TRBV2,TRBJ2-2,.,CASGGQGATGELFF,TGTGCCAGCGGGGGACAGGGGGCGACCGGGGAGCTGTTTTTT
.,14,TRBV5-4,TRBJ1-4,.,CASSLETGTEKLFF,TGTGCCAGCAGCTTGGAAACAGGGACTGAAAAACTGTTTTTT
TRBD1,14,TRBV6-6,TRBJ1-1,.,CASSYTPRGTEAFF,TGTGCCAGCAGTTATACGCCCAGGGGGACTGAAGCTTTCTTT
TRBD1,13,TRBV10-3,TRBJ2-3,.,CAIGDSYTDTQYF,TGTGCCATCGGGGACAGCTACACAGATACGCAGTATTTT
.,11,TRBV6-5,TRBJ1-1,.,CASSYYGEAFF,TGTGCCAGCAGTTACTACGGTGAAGCTTTCTTT
.,10,TRBV20-1,TRBJ1-2,.,CSARQDGYTF,TGCAGTGCTAGACAGGATGGCTACACCTTC
.,16,TRBV5-4,TRBJ2-5,.,CASSLGAAVRVETQYF,TGTGCCAGCAGCTTGGGCGCTGCGGTTCGAGTGGAGACCCAGTACTTC
TRBD1,13,TRBV27,TRBJ2-1,.,CASMTGTVNEQFF,TGTGCCAGCATGACGGGGACAGTGAATGAGCAGTTCTTC
.,13,TRBV12-5,TRBJ1-1,few,CASGFPGGTEAFF,TGTGCTAGTGGTTTCCCGGGAGGCACTGAAGCTTTCTTT
.,16,TRBV27,TRBJ2-3,.,CASTPWRGRGTDTQYF,TGTGCCAGCACCCCGTGGAGGGGGCGCGGCACAGATACGCAGTATTTT
TRBD2,13,TRBV5-1,TRBJ2-7,.,CASSTSGRHEQYF,TGCGCCAGCAGCACTAGCGGGAGACACGAGCAGTACTTC
.,11,TRBV10-3,TRBJ2-5,.,CAISDRETQYF,TGTGCCATCAGCGATAGAGAGACCCAGTACTTC
.,16,TRBV2,TRBJ1-6,.,CASSEGRGSYNSPLHF,TGTGCCAGCAGTGAGGGCAGGGGCTCCTATAATTCACCCCTCCACTTT
TRBD1,13,TRBV29-1,TRBJ2-3,few,CSVEDTPGSGGYF,TGCAGCGTTGAAGACACTCCGGGATCAGGGGGGTATTTT
TRBD1,15,TRBV5-1,TRBJ2-7,.,CASSLGTGVLGEQYF,TGCGCCAGCAGCTTGGGGACAGGGGTTTTAGGCGAGCAGTACTTC
TRBD2,15,TRBV25-1,TRBJ2-1,.,CASSEPGLAGNEQFF,TGTGCCAGCAGCGAACCGGGACTAGCGGGCAATGAGCAGTTCTTC
TRBD2,14,TRBV29-1,TRBJ2-5,.,CSVDLTSATRTQYF,TGCAGCGTTGACCTGACTAGCGCGACGAGGACCCAGTACTTC
.,14,TRBV25-1,TRBJ2-1,.,CASSDEWGLNEQFF,TGTGCCAGCAGTGACGAATGGGGCCTCAATGAGCAGTTCTTC
.,15,TRBV7-9,TRBJ1-4,.,CASSLVQLTNEKLFF,TGTGCCAGCAGCTTAGTGCAGTTAACTAATGAAAAACTGTTTTTT
.,17,TRBV21-1,TRBJ1-2,.,CASSRLGANPPNYGYTF,TGTGCCAGCAGCAGGCTTGGAGCCAACCCACCTAACTATGGCTACACCTTC
.,12,TRBV10-3,TRBJ1-1,.,CAIGTYNTEAFF,TGTGCCATTGGGACTTATAACACTGAAGCTTTCTTT
TRBD1,13,TRBV5-4,TRBJ2-7,.,CASSNRDSYEQYF,TGTGCCAGCAGCAACCGGGACAGCTACGAGCAGTACTTC
.,13,TRBV30,TRBJ1-5,.,CAWSSKGDQPQHF,TGTGCCTGGAGTTCGAAGGGGGATCAGCCCCAGCATTTT
.,14,TRBV19,TRBJ2-5,.,CASSNIGRKETQYF,TGTGCCAGTAGTAACATCGGCAGGAAGGAGACCCAGTACTTC
.,14,TRBV15,TRBJ1-1,few,CATRGGGANTEAFF,TGTGCCACCCGAGGGGGAGGGGCGAACACTGAAGCTTTCTTT
.,17,TRBV5-1,TRBJ2-1,.,CASSFNSPGQTRNEQFF,TGCGCCAGCAGCTTCAATTCCCCGGGACAAACGAGGAATGAGCAGTTCTTC
TRBD2,15,TRBV9,TRBJ2-3,.,CASSRLALGTDTQYF,TGTGCCAGCAGCAGACTAGCGCTGGGCACAGATACGCAGTATTTT
TRBD2,14,TRBV6-5,TRBJ2-5,once,CASRLAGAVETQYF,TGTGCCAGCCGACTAGCGGGAGCGGTAGAGACCCAGTACTTC
.,12,TRBV5-1,TRBJ2-7,.,CASSPLSYEQYF,TGCGCCAGCAGCCCCCTCTCCTACGAGCAGTACTTC
TRBD1,14,TRBV12-5,TRBJ1-4,.,CASGSGQGNEKLFF,TGTGCTAGTGGTTCAGGACAGGGGAATGAAAAACTGTTTTTT
.,16,TRBV7-2,TRBJ1-6,.,CASSPYGGGGHSPLHF,TGTGCCAGCAGCCCTTATGGAGGGGGGGGCCATTCACCCCTCCACTTT
TRBD1,14,TRBV19,TRBJ1-6,few,CASRTGRYNSPLHF,TGTGCCAGTAGGACAGGGCGCTATAATTCACCCCTCCACTTT
.,18,TRBV13,TRBJ2-3,.,CASSPSPFSGERADTQYF,TGTGCCAGCAGCCCATCCCCTTTTTCGGGCGAGAGGGCAGATACGCAGTATTTT
.,13,TRBV5-8,TRBJ2-7,.,CASSNGQYYEQYF,TGTGCCAGCAGCAACGGACAGTACTACGAGCAGTACTTC
TRBD2,15,TRBV6-6,TRBJ2-3,.,CASSYPGLDQDTQYF,TGTGCCAGCAGTTACCCCGGACTAGATCAGGATACGCAGTATTTT
TRBD1,16,TRBV18,TRBJ2-3,.,CASSRDRGRTTDTQYF,TGTGCCAGCTCACGGGACAGGGGGAGGACCACAGATACGCAGTATTTT
.,20,TRBV21-1,TRBJ2-2,once,CASSKAPGLAGGRGTGELFF,TGTGCCAGCAGCAAAGCCCCCGGACTAGCGGGAGGGCGGGGCACCGGGGAGCTGTTTTTT
.,13,TRBV6-2/TRBV6-3,TRBJ1-1,.,CASSYRVDTEAFF,TGTGCCAGCAGTTACCGGGTCGACACTGAAGCTTTCTTT
TRBD1,15,TRBV30,TRBJ2-3,.,CAWSPGTVSTDTQYF,TGTGCCTGGAGCCCCGGGACAGTCAGCACAGATACGCAGTATTTT
.,16,TRBV5-1,TRBJ1-4,.,CASSLGGGVEGEKLFF,TGCGCCAGCAGCTTGGGAGGCGGGGTCGAAGGTGAAAAACTGTTTTTT
TRBD2,15,TRBV7-2,TRBJ2-1,.,CASSQGLAPSNEQFF,TGTGCCAGCAGCCAAGGACTAGCCCCCAGCAATGAGCAGTTCTTC
TRBD1,14,TRBV4-3,TRBJ2-1,.,CASSPGTGYDEQFF,TGCGCCAGCAGCCCCGGGACAGGGTACGATGAGCAGTTCTTC
TRBD1,15,TRBV7-2,TRBJ1-1,.,CASSDTGTGVTEAFF,TGTGCCAGCAGCGACACAGGGACAGGGGTGACTGAAGCTTTCTTT
.,14,TRBV19,TRBJ2-2,.,CASQADIRDGELFF,TGTGCCAGCCAGGCGGATATTCGGGACGGGGAGCTGTTTTTT
.,15,TRBV18,TRBJ2-3,.,CASSLGQSSADTQYF,TGTGCCAGCTCACTTGGACAGAGCTCAGCAGATACGCAGTATTTT
.,13,TRBV12-3/TRBV12-4,TRBJ2-3,.,CASSLGGWDTQYF,TGTGCCAGCAGTTTAGGCGGGTGGGATACGCAGTATTTT
.,16,TRBV20-1,TRBJ1-6,.,CSASELGTTNNSPLHF,TGCAGTGCTAGTGAACTAGGGACAACGAATAATTCACCCCTCCACTTT
.,15,TRBV5-1,TRBJ2-7,.,CASSLEAGASYEQYF,TGCGCCAGCAGCTTGGAGGCAGGCGCCTCCTACGAGCAGTACTTC